The 9 T cell receptor beta chains reported below all come from one sample, sequenced in a study of PD-L1 blockade in urothelial cancer. The protocol was immunoSEQ multiplex PCR, while the TCRdb copy is restricted to in-frame clones and leaves out a portion. The sample comprises approximately 52,000 clones, about 72% of which are singletons, and approximately 3.3% rests with the top ten. The sequencing used PBMCs, collected around atezolizumab (anti-PD-L1) treatment. Source of these receptors: an older man with urothelial cancer.

This rearrangement joins TRBV5-1 to TRBJ1-5, with 11 bases fitting TRBD1. Germline CDR1 is SGHRS and CDR2 is YFSETQ. V lost 5 bases to trimming and J lost 3 bases; unmatched junction nucleotides: 4. The CDR3 is 15 residues long. CDR3 in DNA: TGCGCCAGCAGTCCGGGACAGGGGGACAATCAGCCCCAGCATTTT. Amino acids: CASSPGQGDNQPQHF.

J is TRBJ2-7 and V is TRBV28; TRBD2 aligns across 7 bases. The CDR3 is 16 residues long. Germline-derived CDR1 and CDR2 are MDHEN and SYDVKM. Trimming removed 7 bases from V and 0 bases from J; junction bases left unmatched: 12. The CDR3 nucleotides are TGTGCCAGCACCACCTGGGGGGGAAAGAGCTCCTACGAGCAGTACTTC. This encodes CASTTWGGKSSYEQYF.

This clone was found a few times. This chain uses TRBV15 with TRBJ1-2, with 7 bases identical to TRBD1. Unmatched junction bases numbered 6, after V lost 3 bases and J lost 2 bases. The CDR3 consists of 15 residues. Germline CDR1 is LNHNV and CDR2 is YYDKDF (reference sequence). Here the CDR3 DNA reads TGTGCCACCAGCAGTCCTTTACAGGGGAACTATGGCTACACCTTC. It is translated as CATSSPLQGNYGYTF.

V and J are TRBV7-2 and TRBJ2-1, with D perhaps TRBD2 (5 bases). The ends were cut back, 0 bases at V and 3 bases at J, with 9 bases in the middle. There are 15 residues in the CDR3. Germline loops: CDR1 SGHTA, CDR2 FQGNSA. The CDR3 DNA follows: TGTGCCAGCAGCTTAGCAACTAGAGTCTACAATGAGCAGTTCTTC. Translation: CASSLATRVYNEQFF.

The chain joins TRBV6-1 to TRBJ1-2; the match to TRBD1 covers 8 bases. V dropped 2 bases and J dropped 6; count of bases not matched to a gene: 11. CDR1 and CDR2 from the germline V gene are MNHNS and SASEGT. This CDR3 contains 16 residues. CDR3 protein: CASSEYKVAGGHGYTF. The CDR3, as DNA: TGTGCCAGCAGTGAATACAAGGTGGCAGGGGGCCATGGCTACACCTTC.

This chain connects TRBV9 to TRBJ2-1; D is possibly TRBD2 (5 bases). V was trimmed by 4 bases and J by 5 bases, leaving 25 bases between them. This CDR3 has 18 amino acids. Germline lookup yields CDR1 SGDLS and CDR2 YYNGEE. Written as DNA, the CDR3 is TGTGCCAGCAGCCGTCGTGGGAGTGGCGGATTAAACAACAATGAGCAGTTCTTC. Amino acid sequence: CASSRRGSGGLNNNEQFF. Together with reference TRBV9 and TRBJ2-1, the CDR3 gives the full variable domain: DSGVTQTPKHLITATGQRVTLRCSPRSGDLSVYWYQQSLDQGLQFLIQYYNGEERAKGNILERFSAQQFPDLHSELNLSSLELGDSALYFCASSRRGSGGLNNNEQFFGPGTRLTVL.

J is TRBJ1-1 and V is TRBV7-9; tentative D call: TRBD1 (5 bases). CDR1 and CDR2 (germline): SEHNR, FQNEAQ (reference sequence). Trimming shortened V by 8 bases and J by 5 bases, and 9 bases separated the two germline ends. The CDR3 sequence is 11 residues long. As DNA, the CDR3 is TGTGCCAGCTCGGAGGGGACTGAAGCTTTCTTT. This sequence encodes CASSEGTEAFF.

J is TRBJ2-3 and V is TRBV5-5, with 7 bases that match TRBD2. Germline V gene sequence: CDR1 SGHKS, CDR2 YYEKEE (reference sequence). The CDR3 runs 15 residues. The V gene end was trimmed by 10 bases and the J gene end by 0 bases; junction bases not matched to a gene: 11. The chain's CDR3 is CASLSLAASTDTQYF. DNA of the CDR3: TGTGCCTCCTTATCTCTAGCGGCTAGCACAGATACGCAGTATTTT. The full variable domain, completed using reference TRBV5-5 and TRBJ2-3, is DAGVTQSPTHLIKTRGQQVTLRCSPISGHKSVSWYQQVLGQGPQFIFQYYEKEERGRGNFPDRFSARQFPNYSSELNVNALLLGDSALYLCASLSLAASTDTQYFGPGTRLTVL.

In its sample, this clone was seen once. The chain links TRBV7-8 to TRBJ1-4, with a possible D match to TRBD1 (6 bases). Trimming took off 8 bases at V and 7 bases at J, with 14 bases between the two ends. CDR1 and CDR2 from the germline V gene are SGHVS and FQNEAQ. This CDR3 is built from 13 residues. The CDR3 spells CASANRVAEKLFF. The CDR3 DNA is TGTGCCAGCGCAAACAGGGTGGCTGAAAAACTGTTTTTT. Supplemented by reference TRBV7-8 and TRBJ1-4, the full variable domain reads GAGVSQSPRYKVAKRGQDVALRCDPISGHVSLFWYQQALGQGPEFLTYFQNEAQLDKSGLPSDRFFAERPEGSVSTLKIQRTQQEDSAVYLCASANRVAEKLFFGSGTQLSVL.